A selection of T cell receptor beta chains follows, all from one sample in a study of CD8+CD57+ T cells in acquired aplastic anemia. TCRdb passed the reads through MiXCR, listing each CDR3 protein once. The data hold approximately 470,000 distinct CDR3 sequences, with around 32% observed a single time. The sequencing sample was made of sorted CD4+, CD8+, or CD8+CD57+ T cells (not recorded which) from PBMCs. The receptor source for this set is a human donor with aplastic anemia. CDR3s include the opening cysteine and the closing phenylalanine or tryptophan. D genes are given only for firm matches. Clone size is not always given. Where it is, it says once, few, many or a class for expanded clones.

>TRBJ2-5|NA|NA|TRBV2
TGTGCCAGCAGTTCCATGCTAGCAAGAGGGGAGACCCAGTACTTC
CASSSMLARGETQYF
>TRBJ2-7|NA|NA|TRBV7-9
TGTGCCAGCAGCTCCGGACATTACGAGCAGTACTTC
CASSSGHYEQYF
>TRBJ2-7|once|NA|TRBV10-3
TGTGCCAGCAGTTACTCAGGCGGGGAATACGAGCAGTACTTC
CASSYSGGEYEQYF
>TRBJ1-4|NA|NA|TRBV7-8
TGTGCCAGCACCCTTTCAGCGGGGAGTGGGGGGTCAGATGAAAAACTGTTTTTT
CASTLSAGSGGSDEKLFF
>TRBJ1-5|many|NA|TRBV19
TGTGCCAGTAGTCCCGACGGGTTGGATCAGCCCCAGCATTTT
CASSPDGLDQPQHF
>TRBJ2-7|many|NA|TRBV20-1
TGCAGTGCTAAATTGACAGCGGGTGAGCAGTACTTC
CSAKLTAGEQYF
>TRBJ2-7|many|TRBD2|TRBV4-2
TGTGCCAGCAGCCAAGACCGACTAGCGGGAGGGCGGGCCGAGCAGTACTTC
CASSQDRLAGGRAEQYF
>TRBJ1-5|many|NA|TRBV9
TGTGCCAGCAGCCCCCAAGTTAGCAATCAGCCCCAGCATTTT
CASSPQVSNQPQHF
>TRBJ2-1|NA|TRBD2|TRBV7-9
TGTGCCAGCAGCCATAGCGGGAGGGCCTCCGGTGAGCAGTTCTTC
CASSHSGRASGEQFF
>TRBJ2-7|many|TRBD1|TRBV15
TGTGCCACCAGCAGAGGCGGGACAGGGACCTACGAGCAGTACTTC
CATSRGGTGTYEQYF
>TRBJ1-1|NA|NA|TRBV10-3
TGTGCCATCAGTGAGGGGGTCGGCACTGAAGCTTTCTTT
CAISEGVGTEAFF
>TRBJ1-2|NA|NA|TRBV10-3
TGTGCCAACACCCAACCGGGGCTAGGCTACACCTTC
CANTQPGLGYTF
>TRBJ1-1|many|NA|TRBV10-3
TGTGCCATCAGAGGTATGGGGGGCGAGGGGGGCACTGAAGCTTTCTTT
CAIRGMGGEGGTEAFF
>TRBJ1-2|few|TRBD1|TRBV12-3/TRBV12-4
TGTGCCAGCAGTTTAGTCACAGGGGGCGCCGATGGCTACACCTTC
CASSLVTGGADGYTF
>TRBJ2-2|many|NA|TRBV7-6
TGTGCCAGCAGCTTAGCGGTCACCGGGGAGCTGTTTTTT
CASSLAVTGELFF
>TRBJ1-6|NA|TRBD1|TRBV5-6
TGTGCCAGCAGCGGGGGGACAGGGATGGGTTCACCCCTCCACTTT
CASSGGTGMGSPLHF
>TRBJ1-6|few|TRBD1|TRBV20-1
TGCAGTGCGAGACCGGGACAGGGGAGCTATAATTCACCCCTCCACTTT
CSARPGQGSYNSPLHF
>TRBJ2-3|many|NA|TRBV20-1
TGCAGTGCTCAAGTCGTCGATACGCAGTATTTT
CSAQVVDTQYF
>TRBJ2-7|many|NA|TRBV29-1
TGCAGCGTTGCTCATCGATTAAGGTACGAGCAGTACTTC
CSVAHRLRYEQYF
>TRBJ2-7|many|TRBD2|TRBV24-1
TGTGCCACCAGTGAGGGACTAGCGGATAGATCCTACGAGCAGTACTTC
CATSEGLADRSYEQYF
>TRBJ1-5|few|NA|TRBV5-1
TGCGCCAGCAGCCCGGATTCCATGGGGACTCAGCCCCGGCATTTT
CASSPDSMGTQPRHF
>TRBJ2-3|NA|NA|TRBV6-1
TGTGCCAGCAGCTCGCTTAGACGTCAAAGGCCAGATACGCAGTATTTT
CASSSLRRQRPDTQYF
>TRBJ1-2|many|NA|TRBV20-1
TGCAGTGCTAACTCGGCAGGGGACCCCTATGGCTACACCTTC
CSANSAGDPYGYTF
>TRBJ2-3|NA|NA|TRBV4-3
TGCGCCAGCAGCCAGATTGGACTCACTCCCACCACAGATACGCAGTATTTT
CASSQIGLTPTTDTQYF
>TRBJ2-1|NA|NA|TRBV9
TGTGCCGGCAGCGTAACAGCGAGCTCCTACAATGAGCAGTTCTTC
CAGSVTASSYNEQFF
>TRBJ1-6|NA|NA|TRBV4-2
TGTGCCAGCAGTGAGACGGGGCCACTAGACGATAATTCACCCCTCCACTTT
CASSETGPLDDNSPLHF
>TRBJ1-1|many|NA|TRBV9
TGTGCCAGCAGCCCTGCGTGGGTTAACACTGAAGCTTTCTTT
CASSPAWVNTEAFF
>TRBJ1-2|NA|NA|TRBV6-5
TGTGCCGGCAGTTACTCAGGGCTCCAGTATGGCTACACCTTC
CAGSYSGLQYGYTF
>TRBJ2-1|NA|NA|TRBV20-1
TGCAGTGCTACTGAAAGACTCCAGTGGTACAATGAGCAGTTCTTC
CSATERLQWYNEQFF
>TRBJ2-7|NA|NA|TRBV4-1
TGCGCCAGCAGCCCAGGGACCTACGGTGAGCAGTACTTC
CASSPGTYGEQYF
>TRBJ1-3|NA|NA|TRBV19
TGTGCCAGTATGCGAGGGCCCTCTGGAAACACCATATATTTT
CASMRGPSGNTIYF
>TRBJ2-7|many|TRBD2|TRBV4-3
TGCGCCAGCAGCCAGGGCTACGAGCGGGGGGAGCGTTACGAGCAGTACTTC
CASSQGYERGERYEQYF
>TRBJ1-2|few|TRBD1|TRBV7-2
TGTGCCAGCAGCCCCTCGGATCGACAGGGAGGTGGCTACACCTTC
CASSPSDRQGGGYTF
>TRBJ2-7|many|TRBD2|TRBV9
TGTGCCAGCAGCGTCGGGACTAGCGGGACTGGGTACGAGCAGTACTTC
CASSVGTSGTGYEQYF
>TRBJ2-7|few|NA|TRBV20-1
TGCAGTGCTAGAAGAAGCGGAGTGTACGAGCAGTACTTC
CSARRSGVYEQYF